This T cell receptor (beta chain) appears in the sequencing data of a study of Ad26.COV2.S vaccination and SARS-CoV-2 variants. For the study at large: Participant was drawn from the COV1001 Ad26.COV2.S trial arm. The authors gave Ad26.COV2.S intramuscularly, either once or twice 56 days apart.

Described treatment: roughly 20 received Ad26.COV2.S at low or high dose, single or two shots; five or six received placebo; per-sample allocation not given. Day 63 after the first vaccine or placebo injection was the time point for sampling. Vaccination employed an Ad26 vector expressing the Wuhan-strain SARS-CoV-2 spike. The method was immunoSEQ multiplex PCR; TCRdb's version includes in-frame clones alone and lacks a portion of them. There are 410,000 or so clones in the sample; about 90% occur only once, and about 1.7% lies in the top ten. Trimming cost V 2 bases and J 2 bases; bases outside gene matches: 7. There are 17 residues in the CDR3. The germline gives CDR1 MNHEY, CDR2 SVGEGT.

This clonotype was obtained from a person between 18 and 65 years old who received the Ad26.COV2.S COVID-19 vaccine or a placebo. V is TRBV6-2 or TRBV6-3 and J is TRBJ2-1, with 9 bases that match TRBD2. The sequencing here drew on peripheral blood, taken in a trial of Ad26.COV2.S vaccine versus placebo. CDR3 DNA: TGTGCCAGCAGTTACAGTATAGCGGGGGACCCCTACAATGAGCAGTTCTTC. It encodes CASSYSIAGDPYNEQFF.